Following are 9 T cell receptor beta chains from one sample sequenced in a study of breast tumors, draining lymph nodes, adjacent tissues. The lymph nodes were axillary draining lymph nodes from breast cancer patients. TCRdb recomputed calls from the multiplex PCR reads with MiXCR, one row per CDR3 protein. The table lists more than 80,000 distinct CDR3 sequences, roughly 29% of them singletons. Source material: axillary lymph node tissue. The receptors were sampled from a female donor with breast cancer. Some clones in this sample may be carry-over from other donors' samples.

With respect to this clonotype: A single base separates this from a much larger clone, so it may be a read error. The CDR3 loop is CASSQTGTVNEQLF. In nucleotides, the CDR3 is TGTGCCAGCAGCCAAACCGGGACAGTCAATGAGCAGCTCTTC. The V gene is TRBV3-1, the J gene TRBJ2-1; 7 bases are a match to TRBD1. Germline assignment: CDR1 LGHDT and CDR2 YNNKEL (reference sequence). The CDR3 sequence is 14 residues long.

This clonotype was counted at least ten times. V usage is TRBV9 and J usage is TRBJ2-6; 12 nucleotides align to TRBD2. Germline V lookup: CDR1 SGDLS, CDR2 YYNGEE. This CDR3 is built from 18 residues. Trimming took 4 bases from V and 1 from J; bases not matched to a gene: 6. The chain's CDR3 is CASSPQLAGGSGANVLTF. In DNA form, the CDR3 reads TGTGCCAGCAGCCCTCAACTAGCGGGGGGATCTGGGGCCAACGTCCTGACTTTC.

This clonotype was counted many times. The genes are TRBV27 and TRBJ2-3; D gene unclear. The CDR3 extends over 12 amino acids. Germline CDR1 is MNHEY and CDR2 is SMNVEV (reference sequence). Trimming took off 8 bases at V and 4 bases at J, with 10 bases between the two ends. CDR3 DNA: TGTGCCAGCGGTGGGAAGGCAGATACGCAGTATTTT. This codes for CASGGKADTQYF.

This clonotype showed up many times. The chain carries TRBV6-1 and TRBJ1-2; the D gene is possibly TRBD1 (6 bases). CDR1 is MNHNS and CDR2 is SASEGT in the germline V gene. The CDR3 runs to 12 residues. Here the CDR3 DNA reads TGTGTCACAACAGGGACTAACTATGGCTACACCTTC. As protein: CVTTGTNYGYTF.

The chain couples TRBV12-5 to TRBJ2-3; D is possibly TRBD1 or TRBD2 (5 bases each). Germline values: CDR1 LGHNT, CDR2 FRNRAP. V was trimmed by 0 bases and J by 11 bases, leaving 18 bases between them. The CDR3 length is 15 residues. CDR3 sequence reads: CASGLVKGRAYEQYF. CDR3 DNA: TGTGCTAGTGGTTTGGTAAAGGGGCGGGCTTACGAGCAGTATTTT.

This clonotype was counted ten times or more. The chain employs TRBV3-1 and TRBJ2-5; tentatively, D is TRBD2 (6 bases). This CDR3 is built from 17 residues. Looked up from germline, CDR1 is LGHDT and CDR2 is YNNKEL (reference sequence). Trimming cost V 6 bases and J 6 bases, with 26 bases left between them. The CDR3 loop is CASSRGARGGLGKTQYF. The CDR3 bases are TGTGCCAGCAGTCGCGGGGCTCGGGGCGGGCTGGGAAAGACCCAGTACTTC.

In this sample, this clonotype turned up many times. The chain links TRBV14 to TRBJ1-2; TRBD1 aligns across 9 bases. The length of the CDR3 is 15 residues. Germline trimming cut 4 bases from V and 7 bases from J; bases unmatched to any gene: 10. Germline CDR1 is SGHDN and CDR2 is FVKESK. The CDR3 DNA reads as TGTGCCAGCAGCCTACCGGGACAGGGAGTCAGTGGCTACACCTTC. It codes for CASSLPGQGVSGYTF.

J is TRBJ1-2 and V is TRBV12-5; D is perhaps TRBD1 (6 bases). V was clipped by 2 bases and J by 8 bases, with 9 bases between them. CDR1 is LGHNT, CDR2 FRNRAP, per germline. The CDR3 has 12 amino acids. DNA of the CDR3: TGTGCTAGTGGTTTGCCAGGGGTCGGCTACACCTTC. It is translated as CASGLPGVGYTF.

This clonotype was counted ten times or more. The chain employs TRBV20-1 and TRBJ2-1; 8 bases agree with TRBD2. Germline CDR1 is DFQATT and CDR2 is SNEGSKA (reference sequence). The CDR3 length is 12 residues. J lost 10 bases, V lost 6 bases, and 8 bases had no gene match. CDR3 in amino acids: CSATHSGNEQFF. In nucleotides, the CDR3 is TGCAGTGCCACCCATAGCGGGAACGAGCAGTTCTTC.